This T cell receptor (beta chain) is from a study of regulatory T cells in long-lasting Graves disease. CDR3 size: 14 residues. Germline V gene sequence: CDR1 MNHNS, CDR2 SASEGT. J lost 5 bases, V lost 6 bases, and 8 bases had no gene match. Time point of the sample: newly diagnosed GD, antithyroid drugs for less than 3 months. PBMCs provided the RNA from which the TCR library was made. This clonotype has a handful of counts. According to the study, TCR beta libraries were built with iRepertoire HTBI primers and CDR3-region Arm-PCR. TCRdb reprocessed the multiplex PCR reads with MiXCR, giving one entry per CDR3 protein. The sample shows approximately 460,000 distinct CDR3 sequences, about 16% of them seen only once. The sample was also reused in another study, on T cells in Graves' hyperthyroidism and ophthalmopathy.

The receptor comes from a woman in her twenties or thirties with Graves disease. This chain links TRBV6-1 with TRBJ2-7, with 9 nucleotides matching TRBD1. The sequences come from peripheral blood mononuclear cells (PBMCs), collected at new diagnosis, from a patient treated with antithyroid drugs. The CDR3 region is CASSKGQGGDEQYF. The CDR3 DNA is TGTGCCAGCAGCAAGGGACAGGGTGGGGACGAGCAGTACTTC.